This T cell receptor beta chain was observed in a study of Tregs in tolerant kidney transplant recipients. Regarding the study as a whole: Biological reproducibility was not directly addressed, but technical replication error appeared minimal.

CDR1 is SGHRS and CDR2 is YFSETQ in the germline V gene. This CDR3 spans 14 amino acids. Trimming removed 1 base at V and 6 bases at J, with 13 bases between. Points on this clone: Its antigen is not identified.

Recipients received nonmyeloablative bone marrow transplants from related graft donors, with transient mixed chimerism. Unstimulated Tregs (CD4+CD25+CD127-) and CD4+CD25- non-Tregs were sorted from PBMCs. The repertoire was sequenced with immunoSEQ multiplex PCR; TCRdb's copy has only in-frame clones and lacks some. The sample lists more than 70,000 clones; 91% were seen once. The genes are TRBV5-1 and TRBJ1-1; no firm D call. This receptor was taken from a human patient who received a combined kidney and bone marrow transplant. Part of the T cell pool may stem from the graft donor. Sequences were derived from CD4+ T cells from blood (PBMCs), sampled 24 months after the transplant. The CDR3 reads CASSLISGQAEAFF. The CDR3 region has the DNA TGCGCCAGCAGCTTGATCTCAGGCCAGGCTGAAGCTTTCTTT. The full variable domain, rest sourced from reference TRBV5-1 and TRBJ1-1, is KAGVTQTPRYLIKTRGQQVTLSCSPISGHRSVSWYQQTPGQGLQFLFEYFSETQRNKGNFPGRFSGRQFSNSRSEMNVSTLELGDSALYLCASSLISGQAEAFFGQGTRLTVV.